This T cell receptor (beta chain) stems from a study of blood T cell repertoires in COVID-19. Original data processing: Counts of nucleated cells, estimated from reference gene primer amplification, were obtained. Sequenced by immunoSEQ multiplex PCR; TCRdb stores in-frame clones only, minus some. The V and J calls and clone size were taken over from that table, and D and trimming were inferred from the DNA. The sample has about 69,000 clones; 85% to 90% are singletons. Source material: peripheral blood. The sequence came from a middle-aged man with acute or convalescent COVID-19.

CDR3 region: CASSLGGRAGDTQYF. The CDR3 nucleotides read TGTGCCAGCAGCTTAGGCGGGAGGGCGGGAGATACGCAGTATTTT. The V gene is TRBV11-2, the J gene TRBJ2-3, with TRBD2 identical over 9 bases. The trim removed 1 base at V and 5 bases at J, leaving 4 bases unmatched. Germline V gene data show CDR1 as SGHAT and CDR2 as FQNNGV. The CDR3 totals 15 residues.